The 12 T cell receptor beta chains below come from one sample, sequenced in a study of cytomegalovirus exposure and HLA in healthy donors. The PCR contained 60 Vbeta and 13 Jbeta primers. Repertoires were generated with immunoSEQ multiplex PCR, while TCRdb's copy carries only in-frame clones and drops some. The sample has 150,000 to 200,000 clones, roughly 79% seen once. The sample comprised PBMCs. The receptor set was obtained from a man aged 18 to 29 in good health and CMV-seropositive.

The rearrangement links TRBV5-1 to TRBJ2-3, with TRBD1 matching 9 bases. The germline CDR1 and CDR2 sequences are SGHRS and YFSETQ. The CDR3 is made up of 16 amino acids. The V gene end was trimmed by 0 bases and the J gene end by 4 bases; junction bases not matched to a gene: 6. The DNA of the CDR3 is TGCGCCAGCAGCTTGGCCTCCGGGACAGGGTCAGATACGCAGTATTTT. Its translation: CASSLASGTGSDTQYF.

This clone has just a few counts. V is TRBV7-9 and J is TRBJ1-2; D uncertain. The V gene lost 0 bases and the J gene lost 4 bases, with 6 bases spanning the gap. The germline V gene encodes CDR1 SEHNR and CDR2 FQNEAQ (reference sequence). The CDR3 has 13 amino acids. CDR3 DNA: TGTGCCAGCAGCTTAGCGCCCAGCTATGGCTACACCTTC. This translates into CASSLAPSYGYTF.

This rearrangement joins TRBV27 to TRBJ1-4; perhaps TRBD1 as D (6 bases). CDR3 length: 15 residues. Germline CDR1 reads MNHEY; CDR2 reads SMNVEV (reference sequence). V dropped 6 bases and J dropped 10 bases, with 21 bases sitting between them. CDR3 loop: CASSPTGWVTGKLFF. Here the CDR3 DNA reads TGTGCCAGCAGCCCAACAGGGTGGGTTACAGGAAAACTGTTTTTT.

The chain combines TRBV7-9 with TRBJ1-1; TRBD1 matches 7 bases. V trimming: 4 bases; J trimming: 1 base; junction bases outside the gene matches: 9. CDR3 length: 16 residues. Germline V CDR1 and CDR2: SEHNR, FQNEAQ (reference sequence). This chain's CDR3 is CASSSEGGFRNTEAFF. The CDR3, as DNA: TGTGCCAGCAGCTCGGAAGGGGGCTTTAGGAACACTGAAGCTTTCTTT.

In its sample, this clone was seen once. This chain links TRBV7-9 with TRBJ2-3; TRBD1 aligns across 8 bases. The germline CDR1 and CDR2 sequences are SEHNR and FQNEAQ (reference sequence). Trimming took 1 base from V and 5 from J; bases not matched to a gene: 8. The CDR3 length is 16 residues. In nucleotides, the CDR3 is TGTGCCAGCAGCTTAGGCTCCCAGGGGGCCGGAGATACGCAGTATTTT. The encoded protein is CASSLGSQGAGDTQYF.

This chain links TRBV30 with TRBJ1-5; TRBD1 agrees at 8 bases. CDR1 is GTSNPN, CDR2 SVGIG, per germline (reference sequence). This CDR3 has 16 residues. J was trimmed by 4 bases and V by 5 bases; bases with no gene match: 13. The chain's CDR3 is CAWARSVTGENQPQHF. The CDR3 region has the DNA TGTGCCTGGGCCCGGTCCGTGACAGGGGAGAATCAGCCCCAGCATTTT.

The gene calls are TRBV7-2 and TRBJ1-2; D possibly corresponds to TRBD1 (5 bases). V gave up 1 base and J gave up 3 bases, with 6 bases separating them. The CDR3 length is 13 residues. CDR1 and CDR2 (germline): SGHTA, FQGNSA. CDR3 residues: CASSLEGYYGYTF. CDR3 DNA sequence: TGTGCCAGCAGCTTAGAGGGGTACTATGGCTACACCTTC.

This clone was detected once. The rearrangement joins TRBV6-5 to TRBJ2-7, with TRBD2 identical over 9 bases. The CDR3 loop spans 15 amino acids. CDR1 is MNHEY, CDR2 SVGAGI, per germline. With 6 bases clipped from V and 0 bases from J, the junction kept 6 bases outside the gene matches. CDR3 sequence: CASSKSGGSSYEQYF. The CDR3 DNA is TGTGCCAGCAGCAAAAGCGGGGGGAGCTCCTACGAGCAGTACTTC.

V usage is TRBV5-5 and J usage is TRBJ1-5; D might be TRBD1 (6 bases). Trimming stripped 4 bases from V and 2 bases from J, with 13 bases between. The germline CDR1 and CDR2 sequences are SGHKS and YYEKEE (reference sequence). This CDR3 is 15 amino acids long. The CDR3 sequence: CASSLDAGGNQPQHF. The CDR3 DNA sequence: TGTGCCAGCAGCCTAGACGCAGGGGGCAATCAGCCCCAGCATTTT.

J is TRBJ1-2 and V is TRBV19; D unresolved. Germline loops: CDR1 LNHDA, CDR2 SQIVND (reference sequence). Trimming stripped 0 bases from V and 7 bases from J, with 12 bases between. The CDR3 spans 14 residues. CDR3 amino acids: CASSIDPPVSGYTF. The CDR3 DNA follows: TGTGCCAGTAGTATAGACCCCCCGGTATCTGGCTACACCTTC.

This chain links TRBV28 with TRBJ1-5, with a tentative D call TRBD1 (5 bases). CDR1 is MDHEN, CDR2 SYDVKM, per germline. This CDR3 region has 13 residues. V was cut by 8 bases and J by 2 bases, with 10 bases left in between. This chain's CDR3 is CASGLQGNQPQHF. CDR3 bases: TGTGCCAGCGGGTTACAGGGCAATCAGCCCCAGCATTTT.

This chain links TRBV6-1 with TRBJ1-1; D remains unclear. There are 15 residues in the CDR3. Trimming shortened V by 2 bases and J by 5 bases, and 15 bases separated the two germline ends. Germline loops: CDR1 MNHNS, CDR2 SASEGT. The CDR3 nucleotides read TGTGCCAGCAGTGAACTAACGGGTGTAATGACTGAAGCTTTCTTT. Encoded protein: CASSELTGVMTEAFF.